This T cell receptor beta chain was obtained from a study of Graves' ophthalmopathy and Graves' hyperthyroidism (dated by TCRdb to 2017 to 2018). Some background on the complete study: A patient counted as having stable hyperthyroidism if there was no progression to ophthalmopathy within 18 months of follow-up. The study used signatures of the TCR beta repertoire to tell Graves' ophthalmopathy apart from Graves' hyperthyroidism and to predict which patients would progress to ophthalmopathy. In total, 135 blood samples were TCR-sequenced: approximately 42 ophthalmopathy, about 75 hyperthyroidism and approximately 17 hyperthyroidism-to-ophthalmopathy patients. A discovery set of about a hundred patients (more than 40 ophthalmopathy, around 57 stable hyperthyroidism) was enrolled to explore V-J signatures distinguishing ophthalmopathy from hyperthyroidism. An independent validation cohort comprised fewer than 20 hyperthyroidism patients and 15 to 17 patients who later progressed from hyperthyroidism to ophthalmopathy. In about six hyperthyroidism patients, the T-cell repertoires found in thyroid tissue were compared with those found in blood. After sampling, hyperthyroidism patients received methimazole starting at 30 mg daily, and ophthalmopathy patients received high-dose intravenous methylprednisolone.

General findings and caveats noted by the study authors: No statistical method was used to predetermine the sample size, and group allocation was not hidden from the investigators. In validation, the model predicted ophthalmopathy progression with more than 55% sensitivity and roughly 78% specificity; 12 predicted patients were CT-confirmed with GO in a median of about 6.1 months. In cross-validation, the 13-signature model distinguished ophthalmopathy from stable hyperthyroidism with nearly 90% sensitivity and around 81% specificity, and in the test set the corresponding values were around 78% and 73%. Most expanded thyroid clonotypes with frequency above 0.001 were also detected in blood, suggesting blood repertoires may reflect the thyroid immune response.

Looking up the germline V gene (reference sequence) yields CDR1 DFQATT and CDR2 SNEGSKA. The cysteine opens and the phenylalanine closes a CDR3 of 16 amino acids. The entry retains the CDR3 DNA only, 48 bases that are in frame from base 1. Between the V and J ends, shortened by 0 bases and 2 bases respectively, the junction contains 16 bases. Patients with hyperthyroidism were aged 18 to 65 years, had been newly diagnosed, and had a disease duration of less than 2 months. Patients with other autoimmune diseases, uncontrolled infections, pregnancy or lactation were excluded. Clinical symptoms, serum thyroxine, TRAb, thyroid ultrasound and orbital computed tomography formed the basis of the diagnosis. Total RNA was extracted using Trizol reagent, and RNA quality was checked on an Agilent 2100 Bioanalyzer. This clonotype was picked up many times. The antigen this receptor binds is unknown. The sample holds no much larger clone one base away, and base qualities are not on file.

For repertoire sequencing, the TCR beta CDR3 regions were amplified from RNA transcripts. A first-round RT-PCR used HTBI primers with the Qiagen OneStep RT-PCR kit, followed by a second-round multiplex PCR, size selection and purification. Sequencing of the libraries was carried out on an Illumina HiSeq2000 in paired-end mode with 100 bp reads. Turning to the authors' computational methods: SOAPnuke was used for read processing, and reads with adapters, uncalled bases, a mean Phred below 15, or no exact constant-primer or identifier match were discarded. High-quality paired reads were merged with COPE v1.2.5. Each unique nucleotide sequence was treated as a clonotype, and MiTCR v1.1 was used to align the clonotypes to the IMGT TRB V, D and J references. The analysis was limited to V-J combinations with a frequency above 0.0001, which together covered 98% to 99.2% of repertoires. For each V-J combination, a TCR clonal expansion and chaos score was defined as the ratio of F50 clonal expansion to chaos observed in the TCRdist matrix. Welch's t-statistics and random forest were used to narrow the features down to 10 to 15 V-J combinations, which were then fed into a naive Bayes classifier. Thyroid-blood repertoire similarity was quantified with the Morisita-Horn index. TCRdb reprocessed the public reads (quality trimming at Q25 with fastp, clone calling with MiXCR) and kept in-frame beta chains. Merged by CDR3 protein, the rows form single entries marked with the most common genes and DNA. TCRdb assigned the V and J calls; the authors' analysis was not used. The sample has over a million distinct CDR3 sequences on record, 35% to 45% of them singletons. The biggest ten clones account for over 8.5% of the sample.

The material sequenced was peripheral blood or thyroid tissue (not recorded which). This TCR was sampled from an adult man with Graves' hyperthyroidism. This chain is built from TRBV20-1 and TRBJ1-1, and possibly TRBD1, on 6 matching bases. For the CDR3, the sequence is CSARDFIRDTNTEAFF. The base sequence is TGCAGTGCTAGAGATTTCATCAGGGACACTAACACTGAAGCTTTCTTT.